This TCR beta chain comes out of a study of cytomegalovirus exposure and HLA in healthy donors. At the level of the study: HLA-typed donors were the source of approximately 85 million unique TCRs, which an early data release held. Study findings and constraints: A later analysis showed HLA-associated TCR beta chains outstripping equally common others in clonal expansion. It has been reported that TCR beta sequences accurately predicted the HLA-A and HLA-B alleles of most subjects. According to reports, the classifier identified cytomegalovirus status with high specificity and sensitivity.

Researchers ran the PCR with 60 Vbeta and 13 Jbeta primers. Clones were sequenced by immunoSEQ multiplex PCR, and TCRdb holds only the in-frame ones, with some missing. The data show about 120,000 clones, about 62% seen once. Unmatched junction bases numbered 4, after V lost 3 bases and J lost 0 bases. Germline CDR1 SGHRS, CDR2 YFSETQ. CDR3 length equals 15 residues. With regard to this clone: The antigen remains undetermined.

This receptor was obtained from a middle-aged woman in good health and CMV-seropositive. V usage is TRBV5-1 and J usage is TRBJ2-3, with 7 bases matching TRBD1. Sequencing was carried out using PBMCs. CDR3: CASSWTGTSTDTQYF. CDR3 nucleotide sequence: TGCGCCAGCAGCTGGACAGGAACTAGCACAGATACGCAGTATTTT. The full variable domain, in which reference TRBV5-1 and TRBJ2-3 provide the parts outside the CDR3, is KAGVTQTPRYLIKTRGQQVTLSCSPISGHRSVSWYQQTPGQGLQFLFEYFSETQRNKGNFPGRFSGRQFSNSRSEMNVSTLELGDSALYLCASSWTGTSTDTQYFGPGTRLTVL.